The T cell receptor (beta chain) under discussion was sequenced for a study of cytomegalovirus exposure and HLA in healthy donors. For the study at large: Most genotyped donors, 81% of 398, had Caucasian-associated genetic ancestry. Study-level points and caveats: The authors confirmed in vitro that three CMV-associated chains were specific for CMV antigens. Within the data, a cluster of highly shared sequence variants was likely a sequencing artifact. Later genetic work tied a missense DCLRE1C variant to beta-chain V and J trimming.

Primers: 60 Vbeta forward and 13 Jbeta reverse. TCRdb's table, derived via immunoSEQ multiplex PCR, lists solely in-frame clones and lacks some. The data show some 150,000 clones, with 60% to 80% seen just once and around 3.4% held by the top ten. As concerns this clone: Antigen unknown.

The CDR3 sequence is 14 residues long. The junction had 6 bases not matched to a gene; V was cut back by 4 bases and J by 4 bases. The germline V gene has CDR1 MDHEN and CDR2 SYDVKM. The chain joins TRBV28 to TRBJ1-1, with 7 bases aligning to TRBD1. Material for sequencing was PBMCs. This receptor was obtained from a man younger than 40 in good health and CMV-seropositive. CDR3 in amino acids: CASSSTTGFTEAFF. CDR3 coding DNA: TGTGCCAGCAGTTCCACGACAGGGTTCACTGAAGCTTTCTTT.